The sequence of this TCR beta chain was determined in a study of OX40 agonist ivuxolimab in advanced cancers. The wider study: The dose of intravenous ivuxolimab that patients received every 2 weeks ranged from 0.01 to 10 mg/kg. The dose-escalation cohort had hepatocellular carcinoma, melanoma, renal cell or head and neck cancer. Of the patients, three showed partial responses, one with hepatocellular carcinoma and two with cutaneous melanoma.

Profiling relied on immunoSEQ multiplex PCR, and the TCRdb table lists in-frame clones only, not all of them. The data show tens of thousands of clones, approximately 90% seen once. The CDR3 runs to 14 residues. Germline loops: CDR1 SGHRS, CDR2 YFSETQ. Trimming took off 0 bases at V and 3 bases at J, with 7 bases between the two ends. This clone appeared a single time. The receptor was derived from an adult with an advanced solid tumor such as melanoma, head and neck, liver or kidney cancer. The source material was CD4+ or CD8+ T cells sorted from blood, sampled in a trial of the OX40 agonist ivuxolimab. This chain connects TRBV5-1 to TRBJ1-5; D is possibly TRBD1 (5 bases). The CDR3 loop is CASSLGDFNQPQHF. As DNA, the CDR3 is TGCGCCAGCAGCTTGGGGGACTTCAATCAGCCCCAGCATTTT.